The 22 T cell receptor beta chains given below trace back to one sample, sequenced in a study of cytomegalovirus exposure and HLA in healthy donors. PCR used 60 Vbeta primers and 13 Jbeta primers. Generated by immunoSEQ multiplex PCR, the TCRdb table keeps only in-frame clones and is missing some. The sample shows roughly 160,000 clones, roughly 80% of them seen only once. The specimen was PBMCs. Receptor source: a man aged 35-49 years in good health and CMV-seronegative.

This chain connects TRBV9 to TRBJ2-2; a possible D gene is TRBD2 (5 bases). The germline V gene has CDR1 SGDLS and CDR2 YYNGEE. This CDR3 has 13 residues. V shed 6 bases and J shed 5 bases, with 11 bases lying between them. For the CDR3, the DNA is TGTGCCAGCACAAAAAGGGAGACCGGGGAGCTGTTTTTT. Translating it yields CASTKRETGELFF.

This chain links TRBV7-2 with TRBJ2-3, with 8 positions matching TRBD1. In germline, CDR1 is SGHTA, CDR2 FQGNSA. Trimming took 4 bases from V and 3 from J; bases not matched to a gene: 3. This CDR3 has 14 residues. The CDR3 nucleotides read TGTGCCAGCAGCTCGGGACAGGTTACAGATACGCAGTATTTT. It specifies CASSSGQVTDTQYF.

The chain joins TRBV2 to TRBJ1-2; D possibly corresponds to TRBD1 (6 bases). The germline V gene has CDR1 SNHLY and CDR2 FYNNEI. The CDR3 is 13 residues long. The germline V and J ends were trimmed by 3 bases and 8 bases, with 13 bases remaining between them. Here the CDR3 reads CASSDPGQRGYTF. CDR3 sequence (DNA): TGTGCCAGCAGTGATCCGGGACAAAGAGGCTACACCTTC. Based on the CDR3 plus reference TRBV2 and TRBJ1-2, the full variable domain is EPEVTQTPSHQVTQMGQEVILRCVPISNHLYFYWYRQILGQKVEFLVSFYNNEISEKSEIFDDQFSVERPDGSNFTLKIRSTKLEDSAMYFCASSDPGQRGYTFGSGTRLTVV.

The chain employs TRBV7-9 and TRBJ2-2; D gene ambiguous. In germline, CDR1 is SEHNR, CDR2 FQNEAQ (reference sequence). V was cut by 5 bases and J by 3 bases, with 19 bases left in between. The CDR3 has 17 residues. In DNA form, the CDR3 reads TGTGCCAGCAGCCTACCAATTGGTGGGCTGGACACCGGGGAGCTGTTTTTT. Its translation is CASSLPIGGLDTGELFF.

The chain has TRBV2 and TRBJ2-7; TRBD2 might be the D (5 bases). The length of the CDR3 is 16 residues. Trimming cost V 6 bases and J 3 bases, with 21 bases left between them. CDR1 is SNHLY and CDR2 is FYNNEI in the germline V gene. CDR3 sequence: CASSNPPSGRSYEQYF. The CDR3 DNA reads TGTGCCAGCAGCAACCCTCCGAGCGGACGTAGCTACGAGCAGTACTTC.

This clone was counted once. The chain carries TRBV29-1 and TRBJ1-2, with D uncertain. Trimming removed 5 bases from V and 0 bases from J, with 7 bases in between. The CDR3 is made up of 12 amino acids. Germline V gene data show CDR1 as SQVTM and CDR2 as ANQGSEA. CDR3 protein: CSVRESNYGYTF. Here the CDR3 DNA reads TGCAGCGTTAGGGAGTCTAACTATGGCTACACCTTC.

The chain has TRBV5-1 and TRBJ1-1; a possible D gene is TRBD1 (5 bases). V was clipped by 1 base and J by 4 bases, with 8 bases between them. This CDR3 region has 13 residues. CDR1 is SGHRS and CDR2 is YFSETQ in the germline V gene. The CDR3 DNA reads as TGCGCCAGCAGCTTGAAGGGGTCCACTGAAGCTTTCTTT. This encodes CASSLKGSTEAFF.

The CDR3 loop reads CASSKVWLLGWTPNYGYTF. CDR3 bases: TGTGCCAGCAGCAAAGTATGGTTATTGGGCTGGACTCCTAACTATGGCTACACCTTC. The J gene is TRBJ1-2, the V gene TRBV21-1. TRBV21-1 is recorded as a pseudogene. The CDR3 length is 19 residues.

This chain uses TRBV30 with TRBJ2-6; D unresolved. This CDR3 has 14 residues. Germline V gene sequence: CDR1 GTSNPN, CDR2 SVGIG (reference sequence). Trimming left V 0 bases short and J 2 bases short, with 5 bases between. CDR3 sequence reads: CAWSVAPGANVLTF. In DNA form, the CDR3 reads TGTGCCTGGAGTGTAGCCCCTGGGGCCAACGTCCTGACTTTC.

There are a few counts of this clone. This chain links TRBV5-1 with TRBJ2-7; D perhaps matches TRBD2 (6 bases). Between the trimmed V and J ends, which lost 4 bases and 3 bases, there was a span of 14 bases. CDR3 length: 14 residues. CDR1 is SGHRS and CDR2 is YFSETQ in the germline V gene. This CDR3 is CASSPEGDLYEQYF. DNA of the CDR3: TGCGCCAGCAGCCCGGAGGGTGACCTCTACGAGCAGTACTTC.

This clone was picked up a small number of times. The rearrangement links TRBV6-1 to TRBJ1-5; 8 positions match TRBD1. Trimming removed 10 bases from V and 4 bases from J; junction bases left unmatched: 6. CDR1 and CDR2 (germline): MNHNS, SASEGT. The CDR3 extends over 13 amino acids. The CDR3 DNA reads TGTGCCATTTCGGGACAGGAAAATCAGCCCCAGCATTTT. Its protein is CAISGQENQPQHF.

The V gene is TRBV7-9, the J gene TRBJ1-3; possible D gene TRBD1, 6 bases. The CDR3 is 19 residues long. Per germline, CDR1 SEHNR and CDR2 FQNEAQ (reference sequence). Trimming took 5 bases from V and 3 from J, leaving 26 bases between them. The CDR3 bases are TGTGCCAGCAGCAGCTTCCGTTACTTTTCCCGGGACATTGGAAACACCATATATTTT. This codes for CASSSFRYFSRDIGNTIYF. Looking up the rest from reference TRBV7-9 and TRBJ1-3 gives the full variable domain: DTGVSQNPRHKITKRGQNVTFRCDPISEHNRLYWYRQTLGQGPEFLTYFQNEAQLEKSRLLSDRFSAERPKGSFSTLEIQRTEQGDSAMYLCASSSFRYFSRDIGNTIYFGEGSWLTVV.

V usage is TRBV13 and J usage is TRBJ2-1, with D unresolved. Germline loops: CDR1 PRHDT, CDR2 FYEKMQ (reference sequence). The CDR3 has 15 residues. V lost 4 bases and J lost 7, with 17 bases in between. CDR3 sequence: CASSSPLTIGNEQFF. The CDR3 nucleotides read TGTGCCAGCAGCTCCCCCCTTACTATTGGAAATGAGCAGTTCTTC.

The V gene is TRBV5-1, the J gene TRBJ2-7, with TRBD1 as a possible D gene (5 bases). V was clipped by 7 bases and J by 2 bases, with 16 bases between them. Germline V gene sequence: CDR1 SGHRS, CDR2 YFSETQ. The CDR3 has 14 amino acids. CDR3 protein: CASSETPGTYEQYF. DNA of the CDR3: TGCGCCAGCTCCGAGACCCCAGGGACCTACGAGCAGTACTTC.

The chain combines TRBV10-2 with TRBJ2-4, with D perhaps matching TRBD2 (6 bases). Germline values: CDR1 WSHSY, CDR2 SAAADI. Trimming removed 6 bases at V and 4 bases at J, with 16 bases between. The CDR3 sequence is 15 residues long. DNA for the CDR3: TGCGCCAGCAGCGAGACTAGATTGGATAAAAACATTCAGTACTTC. Its translation is CASSETRLDKNIQYF.

This rearrangement joins TRBV29-1 to TRBJ2-2, with 8 bases lining up with TRBD2. V lost 7 bases, J lost 2 bases, and 6 bases stayed unmatched. The CDR3 has 14 amino acids. Germline V lookup: CDR1 SQVTM, CDR2 ANQGSEA. CDR3 nucleotides: TGCAGCGCGGGGGGGACCGTTAACACCGGGGAGCTGTTTTTT. Amino acids: CSAGGTVNTGELFF.

There are a few counts of this clone. The chain joins TRBV2 to TRBJ2-7, with D possibly TRBD2 on 6 matching bases. Germline loops: CDR1 SNHLY, CDR2 FYNNEI. The CDR3 contains 14 residues. V was clipped by 4 bases and J by 6 bases, with 16 bases between them. The CDR3 coding sequence is TGTGCCAGCAGTGTGGTGGGGTTCGGGGGCGAGCAGTACTTC. Its translation is CASSVVGFGGEQYF.

V is TRBV2 and J is TRBJ2-2, with 11 bases that match TRBD2. The CDR3 runs 16 residues. Germline CDR1 reads SNHLY; CDR2 reads FYNNEI. The trim removed 5 bases at V and 3 bases at J, leaving 5 bases unmatched. The CDR3 loop is CASSTSGGPYTGELFF. In DNA, the CDR3 is TGTGCCAGCAGTACTAGCGGGGGCCCTTACACCGGGGAGCTGTTTTTT. The full variable domain, with the rest looked up from reference TRBV2 and TRBJ2-2, is EPEVTQTPSHQVTQMGQEVILRCVPISNHLYFYWYRQILGQKVEFLVSFYNNEISEKSEIFDDQFSVERPDGSNFTLKIRSTKLEDSAMYFCASSTSGGPYTGELFFGEGSRLTVL.

The CDR3 nucleotides read TGTGCCAGCAGTTTATGGTCCGGGACAGGCGAGCAGTACTTC. It codes for CASSLWSGTGEQYF. The chain employs TRBV28 and TRBJ2-7, with 8 bases lining up with TRBD1. The CDR3 totals 14 residues. V was pared by 0 bases and J by 6 bases, with 4 bases of the junction left unmatched. Germline V gene data show CDR1 as MDHEN and CDR2 as SYDVKM.

This clone has only a few counts. The chain combines TRBV28 with TRBJ1-2, with TRBD1 matching over 9 bases. The germline gives CDR1 MDHEN, CDR2 SYDVKM. The CDR3 runs 13 residues. V was clipped by 10 bases and J by 8 bases; unmatched bases: 11. CDR3 sequence: CAITTGTGKGYTF. CDR3 coding DNA: TGTGCCATCACGACCGGGACAGGGAAGGGCTACACCTTC.

V usage is TRBV29-1 and J usage is TRBJ2-7; tentatively, D is TRBD2 (7 bases). CDR1 is SQVTM, CDR2 ANQGSEA, per germline. The CDR3 runs 14 residues. V was shortened by 6 bases and J by 0 bases, with 15 bases between the two germline ends. The CDR3 loop is CSVGRGGDSYEQYF. CDR3 DNA: TGCAGCGTCGGCAGGGGAGGGGACTCCTACGAGCAGTACTTC.

This sequence joins TRBV21-1 and TRBJ2-1; TRBD2, as called in the table, went unchecked against the DNA. TRBV21-1 is a recognized pseudogene. This CDR3 spans 15 amino acids. The CDR3 is CASSKGRVVHNEQFF. The CDR3 bases are TGTGCCAGCAGCAAAGGGAGGGTCGTCCACAATGAGCAGTTCTTC.